Each of the 4 T cell receptor beta chains below was sequenced from the same sample in a study of beta chain features in type 1 diabetes (dated by TCRdb to the late 2010s). Antigen specificity for these receptors is unknown. The library was prepared using the immunoSEQ multiplex PCR assay. The High Capacity cDNA Reverse Transcription Kit was used to reverse transcribe all of the isolated RNA, meaning that expressed TCRB transcripts were what got sequenced. The table was pulled from immuneACCESS by TCRdb, which kept in-frame rearrangements only. Such tables lose some clones; where checked, under half of the loss comes from unresolved V genes, and the rest has no known cause. A total of 680,000 or so clones appear in this sample, roughly 13% of them only once. The ten largest clones represent approximately 0.021% of the sample. The investigation overall reported the following: Type 1 diabetes patients showed a moderate but significant shortening of TCRB CDR3 length in all four CD4+ subsets.

The sequenced material came from naive CD4+ T cells from blood. What this sample's cell subset or site label stands for: true naive CD4+ T cells. The receptors originated from a man aged 18-30 years with type 1 diabetes.

DNA of the CDR3: TGTGCCAGCACCTACGGGACTCCGTACAATGAGCAGTTCTTC. It yields the protein CASTYGTPYNEQFF. J is TRBJ2-1 and V is TRBV5-6; D is possibly TRBD2 (6 bases). CDR1 and CDR2 (germline): SGHDT, YYEEEE. Between the trimmed V and J ends, which lost 6 bases and 4 bases, there was a span of 14 bases. This CDR3 is 14 amino acids long.

This clone has just a few counts. The chain combines TRBV19 with TRBJ1-5; maybe TRBD1 (6 bases). The V gene's germline CDR1 is LNHDA and CDR2 SQIVND (reference sequence). The germline V and J ends were trimmed by 4 bases and 6 bases, with 13 bases remaining between them. The CDR3 consists of 14 residues. CDR3 residues: CASSTQTGGQPQHF. The CDR3 coding sequence is TGTGCCAGTAGTACCCAGACAGGTGGTCAGCCCCAGCATTTT.

This clone was seen a handful of times. The chain uses TRBV2 and TRBJ2-5; 11 bases are shared with TRBD2. The CDR3 runs to 15 residues. Trimming took 7 bases from V and 5 from J; bases not matched to a gene: 9. CDR1 SNHLY and CDR2 FYNNEI come from the germline V gene. CDR3 loop: CASTNGLAGGETQYF. The CDR3 DNA follows: TGTGCCAGCACTAATGGACTAGCGGGTGGGGAGACCCAGTACTTC.

A few counts support this clone. The rearrangement uses TRBV7-9 and TRBJ1-1; a possible D gene is TRBD1 (6 bases). CDR1 SEHNR and CDR2 FQNEAQ come from the germline V gene (reference sequence). The ends were cut back, 1 base at V and 4 bases at J, with 10 bases in the middle. This CDR3 comprises 14 residues. The CDR3 region is CASSLEGGGTEAFF. For the CDR3, the DNA is TGTGCCAGCAGCTTAGAAGGAGGGGGCACTGAAGCTTTCTTT.